This T cell receptor (beta chain) originates from a study of T cells in Graves' hyperthyroidism and ophthalmopathy. Findings and caveats of the study: Ophthalmopathy was predicted by the model a median of approximately 6 months ahead of onset.

This clonotype was observed many times. Antigen specificity is unknown. Per germline, CDR1 DFQATT and CDR2 SNEGSKA (reference sequence). This CDR3 has 12 amino acids. The J segment lost 2 bases and the V segment lost 6 bases, leaving 3 bases of the junction unmatched. TCR beta CDR3 sequences were amplified from RNA transcripts. HTBI primers were employed in a first-round RT-PCR of the TCR CDR3. TCRdb called the multiplex PCR reads again in MiXCR, with one record for every CDR3 protein. The sample yields 400,000 or so distinct CDR3 sequences, roughly 13% seen once. The sample comprised blood. The chain employs TRBV20-1 and TRBJ2-7; 8 nucleotides match TRBD2. This receptor was taken from a man over 45 with Graves' ophthalmopathy. The CDR3 coding sequence is TGCAGTGCAACTAGCGGAACCTACGAGCAGTACTTC. This encodes CSATSGTYEQYF.